This T cell receptor (beta chain) was recorded in a study of blood T cell repertoires in COVID-19. The CDR3 covers 16 residues. Trimming took off 2 bases at V and 4 bases at J, with 14 bases between the two ends. Germline lookup yields CDR1 MNHNY and CDR2 SVGAGI (reference sequence). Recruited during active infection, patients (from Seattle) were subsequently followed longitudinally. Authors' analysis steps: The authors estimated nucleated cell counts from reference gene primer amplification. Produced via immunoSEQ multiplex PCR; TCRdb's table is partial and in-frame only. V and J calls and clone size are those listed in that table; D and trimming were worked out from the DNA. The sample contains 250,000 to 350,000 clones, 85% to 90% of which appear only once.

The TCR originated in a woman in her thirties with COVID-19, enrolled during active disease. The rearrangement uses TRBV6-6 and TRBJ1-4; D unresolved. The sequenced sample consisted of peripheral blood. This chain's CDR3 is CASSYGGSLYNEKLFF. CDR3 nucleotide sequence: TGTGCCAGCAGTTACGGTGGGAGTCTGTATAATGAAAAACTGTTTTTT.